This T cell receptor beta chain was sequenced for a study of beta chain features in type 1 diabetes. A remark on this clone: Its antigen is currently unknown.

Once sorted, every population was more than 95% pure. cDNA synthesis used the whole RNA isolate, giving expressed TCRB sequences. Generated by immunoSEQ multiplex PCR, the TCRdb table keeps only in-frame clones and is missing some. The sample records some 240,000 clones, 16% being singletons. Study results and caveats: Shortening that was moderate but significant affected the TCRB CDR3s of Type 1 diabetes patients in all four CD4+ subsets.

The sequenced sample consisted of naive CD4+ T cells from blood. The sequence came from a man aged 25 to 40 with type 1 diabetes.

The chain's CDR3 is CAIKTSGSRNEQFF. In DNA, the CDR3 is TGTGCCATCAAGACTAGCGGGAGTAGGAATGAGCAGTTCTTC. This sequence joins TRBV10-3 and TRBJ2-1, with TRBD2 identical over 12 bases. The CDR3 consists of 14 residues. Germline assignment: CDR1 ENHRY and CDR2 SYGVKD. J gave up 7 bases and V 7 bases, and 5 bases lay outside the gene matches.